The clone carrying this T cell receptor (beta chain) has ten or more counts. The data belong to a study of T cells in Graves' hyperthyroidism and ophthalmopathy. CDR3 size: 14 residues. The V gene lost 5 bases and the J gene lost 3 bases, with 14 bases spanning the gap. Germline CDR1 and CDR2: MDHEN and SYDVKM. RNA transcripts yielded amplified TCR beta CDR3 regions. A set of HTBI primers served as the primers for a first-round RT-PCR of the TCR CDR3. TCRdb passed the multiplex PCR reads through MiXCR, listing each CDR3 protein once. Of almost 250,000 distinct CDR3 sequences in the sample, roughly a quarter are singletons; the top ten hold approximately 35%.

Sequenced input: blood. The chain employs TRBV28 and TRBJ2-7; D may be TRBD1 (6 bases). The TCR originated in a woman in her 40s with Graves' ophthalmopathy. CDR3 sequence (DNA): TGTGCCAGCAGTCCCACGGACAGATTCTACGAGCAGTACTTC. The encoded protein is CASSPTDRFYEQYF.